This TCR beta chain was sequenced for a study of cytomegalovirus exposure and HLA in healthy donors. CDR1 and CDR2 (germline): SQVTM, ANQGSEA. V lost 4 bases, J lost 3 bases, and 11 bases lay in between. CDR3 length: 13 amino acids. Donors had nominal health at sampling but likely had unrecorded immune exposures. As to this clone: As yet, its antigen is unknown.

PCR involved 60 Vbeta and 13 Jbeta primers. The method was immunoSEQ multiplex PCR; TCRdb's version includes in-frame clones alone and lacks a portion of them. The sample lists 150,000 to 200,000 clones; 85% to 90% were seen once. Whole-study findings and limits: In a later analysis, several top co-occurrence clusters appeared linked to parvovirus B19, influenza, CMV and Epstein-Barr virus. Trimming of TCR beta V- and J-genes showed a link, identified in a later analysis, to a missense DCLRE1C variant.

This clonotype originated in a woman younger than 30 in good health and CMV-seronegative. This rearrangement joins TRBV29-1 to TRBJ2-3; D unclear. Material for sequencing was PBMCs. CDR3 loop: CSVAYLETDTQYF. The CDR3 DNA sequence: TGCAGCGTTGCCTACCTAGAAACAGATACGCAGTATTTT.